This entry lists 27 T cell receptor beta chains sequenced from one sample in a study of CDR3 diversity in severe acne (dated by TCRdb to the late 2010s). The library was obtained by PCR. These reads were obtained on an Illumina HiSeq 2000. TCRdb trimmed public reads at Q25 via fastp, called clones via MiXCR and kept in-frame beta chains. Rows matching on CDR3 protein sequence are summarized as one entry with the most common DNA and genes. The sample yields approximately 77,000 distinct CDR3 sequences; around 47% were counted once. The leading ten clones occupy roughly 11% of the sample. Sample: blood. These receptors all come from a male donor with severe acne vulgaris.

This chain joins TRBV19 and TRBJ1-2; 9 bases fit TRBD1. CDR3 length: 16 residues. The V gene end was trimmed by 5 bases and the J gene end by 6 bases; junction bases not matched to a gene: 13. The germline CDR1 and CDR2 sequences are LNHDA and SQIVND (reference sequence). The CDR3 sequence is CASSLLWDREVDGYTF. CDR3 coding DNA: TGTGCCAGTAGTCTGCTTTGGGACAGGGAGGTCGATGGCTACACCTTC.

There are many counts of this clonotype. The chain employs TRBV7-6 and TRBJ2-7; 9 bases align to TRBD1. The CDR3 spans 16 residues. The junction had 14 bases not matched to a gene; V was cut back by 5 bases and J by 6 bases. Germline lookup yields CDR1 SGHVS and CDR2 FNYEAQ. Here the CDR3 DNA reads TGTGCCAGCAGCCCAGGTCTTGGGACAGGGAAGGGCGAGCAGTACTTC. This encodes CASSPGLGTGKGEQYF. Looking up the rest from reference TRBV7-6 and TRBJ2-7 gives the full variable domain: GAGVSQSPRYKVTKRGQDVALRCDPISGHVSLYWYRQALGQGPEFLTYFNYEAQQDKSGLPNDRFSAERPEGSISTLTIQRTEQRDSAMYRCASSPGLGTGKGEQYFGPGTRLTVT.

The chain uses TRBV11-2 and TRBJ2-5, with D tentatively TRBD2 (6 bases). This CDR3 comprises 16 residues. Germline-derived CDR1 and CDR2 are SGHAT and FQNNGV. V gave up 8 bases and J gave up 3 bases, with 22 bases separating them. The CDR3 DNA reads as TGTGCCAGCTGCTGTGCTAGTCGGACTATCAAAGAGACCCAGTACTTC. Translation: CASCCASRTIKETQYF. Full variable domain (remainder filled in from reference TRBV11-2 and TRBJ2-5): EAGVAQSPRYKIIEKRQSVAFWCNPISGHATLYWYQQILGQGPKLLIQFQNNGVVDDSQLPKDRFSAERLKGVDSTLKIQPAKLEDSAVYLCASCCASRTIKETQYFGPGTRLLVL.

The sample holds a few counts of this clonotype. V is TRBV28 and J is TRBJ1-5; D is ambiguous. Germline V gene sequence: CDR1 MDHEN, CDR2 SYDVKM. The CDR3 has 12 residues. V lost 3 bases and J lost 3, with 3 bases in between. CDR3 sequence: CASSFDNQPQHF. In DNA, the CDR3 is TGTGCCAGCAGTTTTGACAATCAGCCCCAGCATTTT.

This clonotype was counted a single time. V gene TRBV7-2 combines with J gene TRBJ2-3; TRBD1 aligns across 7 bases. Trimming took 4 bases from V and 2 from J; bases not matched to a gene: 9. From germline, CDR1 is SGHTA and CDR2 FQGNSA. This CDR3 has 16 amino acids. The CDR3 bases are TGTGCCAGCAGCTCGGACAGGTGGTCCCCCACAGATACGCAGTATTTT. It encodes CASSSDRWSPTDTQYF.

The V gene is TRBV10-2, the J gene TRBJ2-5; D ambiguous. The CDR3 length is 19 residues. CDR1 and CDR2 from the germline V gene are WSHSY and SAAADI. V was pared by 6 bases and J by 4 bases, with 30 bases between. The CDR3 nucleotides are TGCGCCAGCAGCCAAGTAGGGTCCCAGACGAAATTAGGTGGAGAGACCCAGTACTTC. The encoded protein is CASSQVGSQTKLGGETQYF.

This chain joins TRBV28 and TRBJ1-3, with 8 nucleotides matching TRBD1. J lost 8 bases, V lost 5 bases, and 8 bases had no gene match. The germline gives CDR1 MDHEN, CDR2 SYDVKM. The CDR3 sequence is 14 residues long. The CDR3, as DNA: TGTGCCAGCAGTCTAGGACAGGGCGCGCACACCATATATTTT. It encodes CASSLGQGAHTIYF.

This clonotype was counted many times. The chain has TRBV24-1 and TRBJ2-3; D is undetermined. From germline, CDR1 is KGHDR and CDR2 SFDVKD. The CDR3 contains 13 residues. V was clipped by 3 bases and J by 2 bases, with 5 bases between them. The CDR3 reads CATSDPITDTQYF. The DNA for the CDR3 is TGTGCCACCAGTGATCCTATCACAGATACGCAGTATTTT.

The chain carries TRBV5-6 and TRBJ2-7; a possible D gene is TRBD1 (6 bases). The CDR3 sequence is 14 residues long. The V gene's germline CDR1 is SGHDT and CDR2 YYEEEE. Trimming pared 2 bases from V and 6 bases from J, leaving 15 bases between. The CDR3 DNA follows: TGTGCCAGCAGCTTAACCCCAGGGGATATCGAGCAGTACTTC. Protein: CASSLTPGDIEQYF.

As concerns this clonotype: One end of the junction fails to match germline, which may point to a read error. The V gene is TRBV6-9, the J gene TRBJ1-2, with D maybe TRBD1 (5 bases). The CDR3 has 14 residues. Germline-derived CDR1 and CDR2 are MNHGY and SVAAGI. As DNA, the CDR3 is TGTGCCAGCAGAATCGCCGGGACCGGCTATGGCTGCACCTTC. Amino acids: CASRIAGTGYGCTF.

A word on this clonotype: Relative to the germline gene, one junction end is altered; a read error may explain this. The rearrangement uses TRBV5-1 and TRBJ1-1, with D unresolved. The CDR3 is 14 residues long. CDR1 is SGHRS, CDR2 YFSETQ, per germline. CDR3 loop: CASSSGPSYTEAFF. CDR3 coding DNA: TGTGCCAGCAGCTCGGGCCCGTCATACACTGAAGCTTTCTTT. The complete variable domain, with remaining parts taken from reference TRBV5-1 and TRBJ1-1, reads KAGVTQTPRYLIKTRGQQVTLSCSPISGHRSVSWYQQTPGQGLQFLFEYFSETQRNKGNFPGRFSGRQFSNSRSEMNVSTLELGDSALYLCASSSGPSYTEAFFGQGTRLTVV.

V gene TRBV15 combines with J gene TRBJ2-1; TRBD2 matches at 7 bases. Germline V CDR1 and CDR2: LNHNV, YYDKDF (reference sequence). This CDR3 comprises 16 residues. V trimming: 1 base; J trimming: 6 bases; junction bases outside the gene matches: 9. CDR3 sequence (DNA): TGTGCCACCAGCAGAGGAGGCGCGGGAGAGTTCAATGAGCAGTTCTTC. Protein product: CATSRGGAGEFNEQFF. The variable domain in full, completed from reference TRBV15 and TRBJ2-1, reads DAMVIQNPRYQVTQFGKPVTLSCSQTLNHNVMYWYQQKSSQAPKLLFHYYDKDFNNEADTPDNFQSRRPNTSFCFLDIRSPGLGDTAMYLCATSRGGAGEFNEQFFGPGTRLTVL.

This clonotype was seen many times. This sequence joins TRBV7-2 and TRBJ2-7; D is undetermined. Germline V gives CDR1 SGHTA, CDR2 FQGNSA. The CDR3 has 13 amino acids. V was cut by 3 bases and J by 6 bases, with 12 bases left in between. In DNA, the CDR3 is TGTGCCAGCAGCTTTCCAGGCTGGGGCGAGCAGTACTTC. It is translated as CASSFPGWGEQYF. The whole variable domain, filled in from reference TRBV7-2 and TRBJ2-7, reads GAGVSQSPSNKVTEKGKDVELRCDPISGHTALYWYRQSLGQGLEFLIYFQGNSAPDKSGLPSDRFSAERTGGSVSTLTIQRTQQEDSAVYLCASSFPGWGEQYFGPGTRLTVT.

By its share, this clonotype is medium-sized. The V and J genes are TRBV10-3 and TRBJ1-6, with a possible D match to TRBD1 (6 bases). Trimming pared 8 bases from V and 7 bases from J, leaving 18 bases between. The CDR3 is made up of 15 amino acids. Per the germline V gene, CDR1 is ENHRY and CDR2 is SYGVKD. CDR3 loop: CAIGGDPGANSPLHF. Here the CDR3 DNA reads TGTGCCATCGGGGGGGATCCAGGGGCGAATTCACCCCTCCACTTT.

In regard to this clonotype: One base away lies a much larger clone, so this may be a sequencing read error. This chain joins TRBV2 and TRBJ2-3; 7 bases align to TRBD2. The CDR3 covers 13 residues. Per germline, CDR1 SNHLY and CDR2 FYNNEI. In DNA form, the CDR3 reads TGTGCCGGCAGGGAGGGGAGCGCAGATACGCAGTATTTT. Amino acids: CAGREGSADTQYF.

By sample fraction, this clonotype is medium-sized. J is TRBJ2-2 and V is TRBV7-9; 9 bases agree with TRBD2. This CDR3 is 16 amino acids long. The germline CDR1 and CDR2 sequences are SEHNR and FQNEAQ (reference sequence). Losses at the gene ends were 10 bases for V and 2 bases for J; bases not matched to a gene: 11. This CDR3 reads CAIPGLAFTNTGELFF. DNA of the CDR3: TGTGCCATACCGGGACTAGCCTTTACAAACACCGGGGAGCTGTTTTTT.

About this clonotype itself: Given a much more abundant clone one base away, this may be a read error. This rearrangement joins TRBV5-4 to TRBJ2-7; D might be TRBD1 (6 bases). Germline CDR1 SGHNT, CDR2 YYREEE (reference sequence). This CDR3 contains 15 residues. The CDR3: CASSSQGTPPYERYF. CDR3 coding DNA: TGTGCCAGCAGCTCGCAGGGGACACCTCCCTACGAGCGGTACTTC.

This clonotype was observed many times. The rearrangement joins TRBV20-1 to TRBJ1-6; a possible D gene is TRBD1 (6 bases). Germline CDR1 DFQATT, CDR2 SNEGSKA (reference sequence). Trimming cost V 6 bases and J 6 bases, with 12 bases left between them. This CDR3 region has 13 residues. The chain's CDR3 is CSAPGEGNSPLHF. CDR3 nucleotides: TGCAGTGCCCCAGGGGAAGGTAATTCACCCCTCCACTTT.

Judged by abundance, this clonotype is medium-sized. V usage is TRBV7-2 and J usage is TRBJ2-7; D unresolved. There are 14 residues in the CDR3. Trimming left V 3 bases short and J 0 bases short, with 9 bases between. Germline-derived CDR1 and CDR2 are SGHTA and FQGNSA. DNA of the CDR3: TGTGCCAGCAGCTTCGGCGGCAGCTCCTACGAGCAGTACTTC. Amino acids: CASSFGGSSYEQYF.

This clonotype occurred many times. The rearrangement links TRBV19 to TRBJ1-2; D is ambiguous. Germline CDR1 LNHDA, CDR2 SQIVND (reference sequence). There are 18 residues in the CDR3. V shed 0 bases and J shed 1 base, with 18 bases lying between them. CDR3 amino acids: CASSIDGRMGAHNYGYTF. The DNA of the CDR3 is TGTGCCAGTAGTATAGACGGGAGGATGGGAGCACATAACTATGGCTACACCTTC.

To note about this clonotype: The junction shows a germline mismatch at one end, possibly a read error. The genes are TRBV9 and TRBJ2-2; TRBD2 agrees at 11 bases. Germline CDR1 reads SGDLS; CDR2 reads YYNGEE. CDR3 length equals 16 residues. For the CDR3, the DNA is TGTGCCAGCAGCGTACTGACTAGCGGGGACACCGGGGAGCTGTCTTTT. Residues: CASSVLTSGDTGELSF. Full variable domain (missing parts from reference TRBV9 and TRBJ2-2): DSGVTQTPKHLITATGQRVTLRCSPRSGDLSVYWYQQSLDQGLQFLIQYYNGEERAKGNILERFSAQQFPDLHSELNLSSLELGDSALYFCASSVLTSGDTGELSFGEGSRLTVL.

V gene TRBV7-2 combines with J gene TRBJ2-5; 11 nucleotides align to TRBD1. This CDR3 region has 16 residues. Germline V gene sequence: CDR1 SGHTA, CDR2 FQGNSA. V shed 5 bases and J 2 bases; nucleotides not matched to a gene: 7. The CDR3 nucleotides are TGTGCCAGCAGCCCTGGGACAGGGGGGCCGCAAGAGACCCAGTACTTC. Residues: CASSPGTGGPQETQYF. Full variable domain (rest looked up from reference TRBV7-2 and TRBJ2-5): GAGVSQSPSNKVTEKGKDVELRCDPISGHTALYWYRQSLGQGLEFLIYFQGNSAPDKSGLPSDRFSAERTGGSVSTLTIQRTQQEDSAVYLCASSPGTGGPQETQYFGPGTRLLVL.

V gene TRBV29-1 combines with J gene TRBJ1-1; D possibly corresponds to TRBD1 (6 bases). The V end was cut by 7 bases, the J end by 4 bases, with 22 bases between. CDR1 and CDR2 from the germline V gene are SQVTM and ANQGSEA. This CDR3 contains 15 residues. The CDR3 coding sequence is TGCAGCGGGGGGCCCCGGGACCGCGGTGTCACTGAAGCTTTCTTT. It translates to CSGGPRDRGVTEAFF.

The CDR3: CASSDHRLMNTEAFF. Written as DNA, the CDR3 is TGTGCCAGCAGTGACCACAGATTAATGAACACTGAAGCTTTCTTT. The J gene is TRBJ1-1, the V gene TRBV2; D not resolved. Germline CDR1 SNHLY, CDR2 FYNNEI. The CDR3 has 15 amino acids. Trimming removed 3 bases at V and 0 bases at J, with 11 bases between. The variable domain in full, completed from reference TRBV2 and TRBJ1-1, reads EPEVTQTPSHQVTQMGQEVILRCVPISNHLYFYWYRQILGQKVEFLVSFYNNEISEKSEIFDDQFSVERPDGSNFTLKIRSTKLEDSAMYFCASSDHRLMNTEAFFGQGTRLTVV.

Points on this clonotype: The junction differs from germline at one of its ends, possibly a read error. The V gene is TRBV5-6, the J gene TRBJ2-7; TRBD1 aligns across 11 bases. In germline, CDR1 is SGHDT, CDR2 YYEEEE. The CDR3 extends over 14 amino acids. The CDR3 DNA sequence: TGTGCCACCAGCAACGGGACAGGGGGTTCCGAGCAGTACTTC. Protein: CATSNGTGGSEQYF.

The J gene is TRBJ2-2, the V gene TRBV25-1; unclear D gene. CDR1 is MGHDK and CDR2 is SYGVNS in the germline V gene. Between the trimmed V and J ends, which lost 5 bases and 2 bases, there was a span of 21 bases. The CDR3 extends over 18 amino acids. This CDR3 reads CASSLWASEPVNTGELFF. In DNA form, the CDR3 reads TGTGCCAGCAGTTTATGGGCCTCCGAACCAGTAAACACCGGGGAGCTGTTTTTT.

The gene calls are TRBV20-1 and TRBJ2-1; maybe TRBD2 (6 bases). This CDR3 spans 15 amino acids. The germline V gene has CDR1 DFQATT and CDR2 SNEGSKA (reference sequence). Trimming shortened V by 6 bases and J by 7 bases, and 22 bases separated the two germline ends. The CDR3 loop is CSASSLTGAMNEQFF. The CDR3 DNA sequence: TGCAGTGCCAGCAGCTTAACGGGAGCGATGAATGAGCAGTTCTTC.